This T cell receptor (beta chain) was sequenced during a study of blood T cell repertoires in COVID-19. Study details: The study drew acute and convalescent COVID-19 samples from the United States, Italy and Spain. In each case, the material was cDNA or gDNA derived from T cells, B-cell-depleted T cells, or PBMCs.

Germline-derived CDR1 and CDR2 are KGHDR and SFDVKD. This CDR3 has 15 residues. The ends lost 10 bases at V and 4 bases at J; junction bases unmatched: 10. In the source study's methods: Scientists estimated how many nucleated cells there were by amplifying reference gene primers. Clones were read by immunoSEQ multiplex PCR, and TCRdb kept only the in-frame ones, dropping some. V, J and clone size derive from that table, while D and trimming were established from the DNA sequence. The sample lists more than 95,000 clones; roughly nine tenths were seen once. Sequenced sample: peripheral blood. The receptor's source is a human donor in a cohort sampled during active COVID-19. V gene TRBV24-1 combines with J gene TRBJ2-2, with 8 positions matching TRBD2. In DNA form, the CDR3 reads TGTGCCACATCGGGCGGCGGGGGGCTCACCGGGGAGCTGTTTTTT. Encoded protein: CATSGGGGLTGELFF.